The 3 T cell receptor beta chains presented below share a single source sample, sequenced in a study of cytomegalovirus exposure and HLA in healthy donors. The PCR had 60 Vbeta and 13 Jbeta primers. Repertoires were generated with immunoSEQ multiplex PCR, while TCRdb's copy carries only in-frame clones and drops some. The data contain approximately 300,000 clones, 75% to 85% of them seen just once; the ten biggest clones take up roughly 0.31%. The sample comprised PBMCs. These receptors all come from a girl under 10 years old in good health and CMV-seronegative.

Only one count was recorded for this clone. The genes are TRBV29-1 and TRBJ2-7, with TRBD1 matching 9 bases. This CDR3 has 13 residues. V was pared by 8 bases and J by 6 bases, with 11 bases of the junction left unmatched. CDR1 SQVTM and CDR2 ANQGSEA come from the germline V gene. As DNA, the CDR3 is TGCAGCACTGGCCCGGGACAGGGTACCGAGCAGTACTTC. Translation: CSTGPGQGTEQYF.

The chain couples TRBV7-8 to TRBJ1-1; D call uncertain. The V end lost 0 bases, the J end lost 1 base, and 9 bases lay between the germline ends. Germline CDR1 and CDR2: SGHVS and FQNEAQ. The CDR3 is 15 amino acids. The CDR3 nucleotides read TGTGCCAGCAGCTTAGCGCTATTTGGGAACACTGAAGCTTTCTTT. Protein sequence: CASSLALFGNTEAFF.

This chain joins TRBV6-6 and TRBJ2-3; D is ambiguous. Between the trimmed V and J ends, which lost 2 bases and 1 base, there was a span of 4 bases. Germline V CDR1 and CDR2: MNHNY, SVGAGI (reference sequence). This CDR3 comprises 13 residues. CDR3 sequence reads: CASSYTGTDTQYF. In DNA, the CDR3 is TGTGCCAGCAGTTACACGGGCACAGATACGCAGTATTTT.